This T cell receptor (beta chain) is from a study of blood T cell repertoires in COVID-19 (TCRdb year 2020). Turning to the overall study: Samples from collaborators originated in the United States, Italy and Spain and spanned both the acute and convalescent phases of COVID-19. The prospective study material was composed of cDNA or gDNA derived from T cells, B-cell-depleted T cells, or PBMCs. A de-identified subject ID, COVID-19 status, age in years and sex were almost always included in the sample metadata. Samples were obtained from the ongoing ImmuneRACE study (first 160 participants) and from over 1,000 subjects provided by 6 global collaborators. The repertoires were released in a freely available public database intended as a resource for research on the immune response to SARS-CoV-2. The dataset comprised deeply sampled blood TCRbeta repertoires from subjects exposed to, actively infected with, or recovered from COVID-19. Where available, HLA class I and class II types were obtained from metadata supplied by the sample provider rather than from assay-based typing.

Here is what the overall study found, with its caveats: Clinical and demographic metadata were provided uncurated, with the amount varying by source and participant.

CDR1 and CDR2 are drawn from the germline V gene: KGHSH, LQKENI. Including the terminal cysteine and phenylalanine, the CDR3 comprises 15 residues. Kept here is only the CDR3 DNA, which spans 45 bases and is read in frame from base 1. Trimming removed 0 bases from V and 3 bases from J, leaving 8 bases between the germline ends. Participants in the prospective study were enrolled through a virtual design, were aged 18 to 89 years, and lived in 20 to 30 United States geographic areas. To assign participants to cohorts, the prospective study relied on clinical history that participants themselves reported in a screening survey and a study questionnaire. Exposed participants had been in contact, within 2 weeks of entering the study, with a person who had a PCR-confirmed or clinician-diagnosed case of COVID-19. Mobile phlebotomists in the prospective study collected whole blood, serum and a nasopharyngeal or oropharyngeal swab from every participant. Participants in the prospective study had the option to provide additional blood draws and questionnaires over a roughly 2-month period. Before DNA extraction, prospective study blood samples were shipped either frozen or at room temperature.

The table lists this clone with a count of one. Its target antigen remains unknown. Base qualities are not recorded, but no much larger clone differs from it by a single base. The immunoSEQ Assay, a bias-controlled multiplex PCR, was used to amplify TCRbeta CDR3 regions from genomic DNA. As for how the authors treated the data: The number of nucleated cells in each sample was estimated by amplification of reference gene primers within the assay. Sequence reads were collapsed and filtered to measure the absolute abundance of every unique TCRbeta CDR3 rearrangement. For each sample, productive Simpson clonality was calculated as the square root of Simpson's diversity index over productive rearrangements. As stored in TCRdb, this immuneACCESS dataset retains in-frame rearrangements with V and J assigned. A fraction of the clones does not appear; measured against another copy, unresolved V genes explain less than half of the discrepancy, and the remainder lacks a known reason. V, J and clone size are those of that table, while D and trimming were read from the DNA. This sample has a few hundred thousand clones in its table, and around nine tenths of those were observed once. The top ten clonotypes cover around 3.1% of the sample.

Sequencing input: PBMCs or T cells enriched from blood (not recorded which). The TCR sequence derives from a woman in her thirties or forties who had been exposed to COVID-19. The V and J genes are TRBV18 and TRBJ2-2, with the D gene not confidently named. This receptor carries the CDR3 CASSPPSVYTGELFF. The DNA reads TGTGCCAGCTCACCACCGTCAGTTTACACCGGGGAGCTGTTTTTT. The CDR3 plus the reference TRBV18 and TRBJ2-2 genes for the other parts give the full variable domain: NAGVMQNPRHLVRRRGQEARLRCSPMKGHSHVYWYRQLPEEGLKFMVYLQKENIIDESGMPKERFSAEFPKEGPSILRIQQVVRGDSAAYFCASSPPSVYTGELFFGEGSRLTVL.